A selection of T cell receptor beta chains follows, all from one sample in a study of T-cell reconstitution after alpha-beta-depleted transplantation in children. In TCRdb, the PCR reads were re-called with MiXCR into one record per CDR3 protein. The table records around 450,000 distinct CDR3 sequences, about a sixth of them present only once. Source: PBMCs, mostly from graft donor cells, taken 360 days after TCRalphabeta/CD19-depleted stem cell transplant. Receptors originate from a boy younger than two who had a stem cell transplant for Wiskott-Aldrich syndrome, so the T cells may come from the graft donor. Each CDR3 is given with its conserved first and last residue. The D gene is left open where the match is weak. The size field is filled for only some rows; it gives once, few, many or a size class.

v_call	clone_size	cdr3_length	d_call	j_call	cdr3_aa	cdr3_nt
TRBV5-1	.	13	TRBD1	TRBJ1-1	CASSLVGTGEAFF	TGCGCCAGCAGCTTGGTGGGGACAGGTGAAGCTTTCTTT
TRBV12-3/TRBV12-4	few	14	TRBD1	TRBJ1-1	CASSLVWGQGEAFF	TGTGCCAGCAGTTTAGTTTGGGGACAGGGTGAAGCTTTCTTT
TRBV20-1	.	11	.	TRBJ2-1	CSAATGNEQFF	TGCAGTGCTGCTACAGGGAATGAGCAGTTCTTC
TRBV29-1	.	16	TRBD1	TRBJ1-1	CSVEGGDSGRYTEAFF	TGCAGCGTTGAAGGAGGGGACAGCGGCAGATACACTGAAGCTTTCTTT
TRBV20-1	.	12	.	TRBJ2-7	CSAFRNIYEQYF	TGCAGTGCTTTCAGAAATATTTACGAGCAGTACTTC
TRBV7-9	many	14	TRBD2	TRBJ2-1	CASSLGGDYNEQFF	TGCGCCAGCAGCTTGGGGGGGGACTACAATGAGCAGTTCTTC
TRBV6-1	.	14	.	TRBJ2-7	CASSPGSLGYEQYF	TGTGCCAGCAGTCCCGGGTCCTTAGGTTACGAGCAGTACTTC
TRBV10-3	few	16	TRBD1	TRBJ1-2	CAISVPGQGTHYGYTF	TGTGCCATCAGTGTACCGGGACAGGGAACCCATTATGGCTACACCTTC
TRBV20-1	few	13	.	TRBJ2-7	CSAFRQESYEQYF	TGCAGTGCTTTCCGACAGGAATCCTACGAGCAGTACTTC
TRBV20-1	few	15	TRBD1	TRBJ2-7	CSARTTGSGYYEQYF	TGCAGTGCTAGGACGACAGGGAGCGGCTACTACGAGCAGTACTTC
TRBV4-1	few	15	TRBD1	TRBJ1-6	CASRSYRGTNSPLHF	TGCGCCAGCAGATCATACAGGGGAACAAATTCACCCCTCCACTTT
TRBV11-2	few	14	.	TRBJ1-2	CASSTQGLDYGYTF	TGTGCCAGCAGCACCCAGGGGTTGGACTATGGCTACACCTTC
TRBV7-8	few	11	.	TRBJ1-1	CASSFGREDAF	TGTGCCAGCAGCTTCGGCAGGGAAGACGCCTTT
TRBV4-1	few	16	.	TRBJ2-5	CASSQEAKGGGKTQYF	TGCGCCAGCAGCCAAGAAGCCAAGGGGGGAGGGAAGACCCAGTACTTC
TRBV2	many	14	.	TRBJ2-7	CASTLPGPFGEQYF	TGTGCCAGCACCCTCCCGGGACCTTTCGGCGAGCAGTACTTC
TRBV10-3	few	13	.	TRBJ1-2	CAISDGRGHGYTF	TGTGCCATCAGTGATGGCAGGGGCCATGGCTACACCTTC
TRBV5-1	few	18	.	TRBJ2-1	CASSLANLPDPIYNEQFF	TGCGCCAGCAGCTTGGCGAATTTACCGGACCCGATCTACAATGAGCAGTTCTTC
TRBV4-2	.	15	TRBD2	TRBJ2-7	CASSQQSGGPNEQYF	TGTGCCAGCAGCCAACAGAGCGGGGGGCCTAACGAGCAGTACTTC
TRBV7-2	.	15	.	TRBJ1-6	CASSLEGQRGSPLHF	TGTGCCAGCAGCTTAGAAGGACAGAGAGGTTCACCCCTCCACTTT
TRBV11-1	few	14	.	TRBJ2-2	CASSLGTDTGELFF	TGTGCCAGCAGCTTAGGGACGGACACCGGGGAGCTGTTTTTT
TRBV7-9	.	17	.	TRBJ2-1	CASSLGGGALPYNEQFF	TGTGCCAGCAGCTTAGGTGGAGGGGCCCTCCCCTACAATGAGCAGTTCTTC
TRBV29-1	few	13	.	TRBJ2-5	CSVDSGPKETQYF	TGCAGCGTTGACTCAGGTCCCAAAGAGACCCAGTACTTC
TRBV6-2/TRBV6-3	many	13	TRBD2	TRBJ2-5	CATTSGRAKTQYF	TGTGCCACAACTAGCGGGAGAGCAAAGACCCAGTACTTC
TRBV20-1	.	14	.	TRBJ1-4	CSARVGGRNEKLFF	TGCAGTGCTAGAGTGGGGGGGCGAAATGAAAAACTGTTTTTT
TRBV27	.	12	.	TRBJ2-1	CASSFRRNEQFF	TGTGCCAGCAGTTTTAGGCGGAATGAGCAGTTCTTC
TRBV25-1	.	12	.	TRBJ2-7	CASNEGAYEQYF	TGTGCCAGCAACGAAGGGGCCTACGAGCAGTACTTC
TRBV6-5	.	16	TRBD2	TRBJ2-1	CASSYGLAGVFNEQFF	TGTGCCAGCAGTTATGGGCTAGCGGGGGTTTTCAATGAGCAGTTCTTC